The present entry profiles one T cell receptor beta chain with its context. The junction differs from germline at one of its ends, possibly a read error. Patients of the Seattle cohort, enrolled during active infection, were followed longitudinally. Original analysis: Cell counts per sample came from amplifying reference gene primers. Measured with immunoSEQ multiplex PCR; TCRdb has only the in-frame clones, and not every one. V and J calls plus clone size are reproduced from that table; the DNA served to infer D and trimming. The data hold 50,000 to 55,000 clones, with 65% to 85% observed a single time. The sample comes from a study of blood T cell repertoires in COVID-19. Germline V gene lookup returns CDR1 LNHDA and CDR2 SQIVND (reference sequence). There are 14 residues in the CDR3.

The TCR originated in an elderly man with COVID-19, enrolled during active disease. This sequence joins TRBV19 and TRBJ2-4, with 8 bases fitting TRBD2. Sequencing was carried out using peripheral blood. CDR3 protein: CAGRASGRTNIQYF. CDR3 sequence (DNA): TGTGCCGGTAGGGCGAGCGGGAGAACAAACATTCAGTACTTC. The full variable domain, with the rest looked up from reference TRBV19 and TRBJ2-4, is DGGITQSPKYLFRKEGQNVTLSCEQNLNHDAMYWYRQDPGQGLRLIYYSQIVNDFQKGDIAEGYSVSREKKESFPLTVTSAQKNPTAFYLCAGRASGRTNIQYFGAGTRLSVL.